This TCR beta chain appears in the sequencing data of a study of CD4 T cells in relation to SARS-CoV-2 and coronaviruses. Concerning this clone itself: Its matching antigen is unknown.

The CDR3 contains 15 residues. Trimming removed 4 bases at V and 7 bases at J, with 19 bases between. Germline CDR1 and CDR2: LNHDA and SQIVND (reference sequence). CD4+ T cells from unexposed donors were obtained before the COVID-19 pandemic (2011-2018). CD4+ T cells were isolated from the cells after around 11 days of culture. TCRdb keeps only in-frame clones here, not all; method: immunoSEQ multiplex PCR. The table includes 25,000 to 35,000 clones, about two thirds detected once. The sequenced sample consisted of CD4+ T cells from PBMCs, cultured in vitro. The rearrangement uses TRBV19 and TRBJ1-2; D is perhaps TRBD1 (5 bases). The receptor's source is a human donor in good health. The CDR3 coding sequence is TGTGCCAGTAGTAGAGGGCCAGGGACCAGTACTGGCTACACCTTC. Translation gives CASSRGPGTSTGYTF.